A single sample gave rise to the 8 T cell receptor beta chains below, sequenced in a study of blood T cell repertoires in COVID-19. TCRdb's copy holds only in-frame clones and misses some; the assay was immunoSEQ multiplex PCR. The data hold roughly 250,000 clones, with 80% to 85% observed a single time. Source material: peripheral blood. The receptor source for this set is a person in their 70s with COVID-19, enrolled during active disease.

This clone was seen a few times. V and J are TRBV29-1 and TRBJ2-7; no clear D. Germline V gene lookup returns CDR1 SQVTM and CDR2 ANQGSEA. V was cut by 4 bases and J by 5 bases, with 15 bases left in between. There are 13 residues in the CDR3. The CDR3 loop reads CSVGRQARNEQYF. In DNA, the CDR3 is TGCAGCGTTGGGCGCCAGGCCAGGAACGAGCAGTACTTC.

The chain employs TRBV6-1 and TRBJ1-5; D is perhaps TRBD1 (6 bases). The CDR3 is made up of 14 amino acids. The V gene lost 2 bases and the J gene lost 6 bases, with 11 bases spanning the gap. Germline V gives CDR1 MNHNS, CDR2 SASEGT. Here the CDR3 reads CASSERGSGQPQHF. DNA of the CDR3: TGTGCCAGCAGTGAAAGGGGGTCTGGTCAGCCCCAGCATTTT.

This chain joins TRBV5-1 and TRBJ1-2, with D maybe TRBD1 (5 bases). CDR1 SGHRS and CDR2 YFSETQ come from the germline V gene. The CDR3 is 15 residues long. V was clipped by 4 bases and J by 1 base, with 14 bases between them. For the CDR3, the DNA is TGCGCCAGCAGCGTAGCTGCGGGACTTAACTATGGCTACACCTTC. Translated, it gives CASSVAAGLNYGYTF.

The sample holds one count of this clone. The chain carries TRBV18 and TRBJ1-1; no definite D call. The V gene lost 5 bases and the J gene lost 5 bases, with 18 bases spanning the gap. This CDR3 has 15 amino acids. Germline values: CDR1 KGHSH, CDR2 LQKENI. CDR3 in amino acids: CASSKRSQQVTEAFF. The DNA for the CDR3 is TGTGCCAGCTCAAAACGGTCTCAGCAGGTTACTGAAGCTTTCTTT.

The gene calls are TRBV7-9 and TRBJ2-5; TRBD2 might be the D (6 bases). V was pared by 5 bases and J by 2 bases, with 15 bases between. CDR1 and CDR2 (germline): SEHNR, FQNEAQ (reference sequence). This CDR3 has 15 residues. CDR3 region: CASSQRLGRQETQYF. The CDR3 DNA sequence: TGTGCCAGCAGCCAAAGACTAGGGAGGCAAGAGACCCAGTACTTC.

The chain has TRBV28 and TRBJ2-7; 9 positions match TRBD1. The CDR3 covers 15 residues. Losses at the gene ends were 4 bases for V and 2 bases for J; bases not matched to a gene: 6. Germline V gene data show CDR1 as MDHEN and CDR2 as SYDVKM. The CDR3 nucleotides are TGTGCCAGCAGTTCCCACGGGACAGGGACCTACGAGCAGTACTTC. Protein sequence: CASSSHGTGTYEQYF.

The chain uses TRBV24-1 and TRBJ1-4, with 8 bases identical to TRBD1. Trimming at V came to 3 bases and at J to 7 bases, leaving 9 bases not matched to a gene. Germline CDR1 and CDR2: KGHDR and SFDVKD. The CDR3 consists of 16 residues. CDR3 in amino acids: CATSDPPRTGSEKLFF. The CDR3 DNA sequence: TGTGCCACCAGTGATCCGCCTAGGACAGGGAGTGAAAAACTGTTTTTT.

The chain uses TRBV14 and TRBJ1-1, with D tentatively TRBD1 (5 bases). Germline V gene data show CDR1 as SGHDN and CDR2 as FVKESK. The CDR3 consists of 15 residues. V was pared by 0 bases and J by 5 bases, with 13 bases between. CDR3 coding DNA: TGTGCCAGCAGCCAAGATCCTGGGGGGGTTACTGAAGCTTTCTTT. The encoded protein is CASSQDPGGVTEAFF.